These 13 T cell receptor beta chains were sequenced from one sample in a study of naive and memory T cell subsets. An equimolar mix of two oligonucleotides served as the beta constant-region primer for TRBC1 and TRBC2. Each CDR3 protein is one row after TCRdb ran MiXCR on the UMI-ligation and nested PCR reads. The sample shows some 150,000 distinct CDR3 sequences, about a sixth of them seen only once. The sequencing sample was made of naive CD4+ T cells from blood. These receptors all come from a human donor in good health.

This clonotype was seen a handful of times. The rearrangement joins TRBV28 to TRBJ2-3; 7 nucleotides line up with TRBD2. V shed 5 bases, J shed 0 bases, and the junction held 11 bases outside the gene matches. The CDR3 is 17 residues long. CDR1 and CDR2 (germline): MDHEN, SYDVKM. The CDR3 coding sequence is TGTGCCAGCAGTCTTATACTAGCGCTCGATAGCACAGATACGCAGTATTTT. Protein product: CASSLILALDSTDTQYF.

This rearrangement joins TRBV20-1 to TRBJ1-3; maybe TRBD1 (6 bases). CDR3 length: 13 residues. Germline CDR1 is DFQATT and CDR2 is SNEGSKA (reference sequence). V lost 6 bases and J 1 base, leaving 10 bases between the germline ends. The CDR3 loop is CSADRCSGNTIYF. CDR3 sequence (DNA): TGCAGTGCCGACAGGTGTTCTGGAAACACCATATATTTT.

This sequence joins TRBV6-2 or TRBV6-3 and TRBJ1-5; possibly TRBD1 for D (5 bases). Germline V gene sequence: CDR1 MNHEY, CDR2 SVGEGT. This CDR3 has 15 residues. Trimming pared 6 bases from V and 4 bases from J, leaving 16 bases between. CDR3 amino acids: CASRPMGPQNQPQHF. The CDR3 DNA is TGTGCCAGCAGACCGATGGGGCCACAAAATCAGCCCCAGCATTTT.

The chain has TRBV5-1 and TRBJ2-1; 9 bases match TRBD2. Germline V lookup: CDR1 SGHRS, CDR2 YFSETQ. V shed 2 bases, J shed 7 bases, and the junction held 10 bases outside the gene matches. The CDR3 runs to 16 residues. The CDR3 protein is CASSFLSGSRGNEQFF. In DNA, the CDR3 is TGCGCCAGCAGCTTCCTTAGCGGGAGTCGAGGGAATGAGCAGTTCTTC. The complete variable domain, with remaining parts taken from reference TRBV5-1 and TRBJ2-1, reads KAGVTQTPRYLIKTRGQQVTLSCSPISGHRSVSWYQQTPGQGLQFLFEYFSETQRNKGNFPGRFSGRQFSNSRSEMNVSTLELGDSALYLCASSFLSGSRGNEQFFGPGTRLTVL.

The table lists this clonotype with many counts. The chain uses TRBV12-5 and TRBJ1-1; D possibly corresponds to TRBD1 (5 bases). This CDR3 has 15 amino acids. Trimming left V 3 bases short and J 0 bases short, with 11 bases between. Germline V gives CDR1 LGHNT, CDR2 FRNRAP. DNA of the CDR3: TGTGCTAGTGGTTTCGCCCGGGGCTTGAACACTGAAGCTTTCTTT. This encodes CASGFARGLNTEAFF. Drawing the rest from reference TRBV12-5 and TRBJ1-1, the complete variable domain is DARVTQTPRHKVTEMGQEVTMRCQPILGHNTVFWYRQTMMQGLELLAYFRNRAPLDDSGMPKDRFSAEMPDATLATLKIQPSEPRDSAVYFCASGFARGLNTEAFFGQGTRLTVV.

CDR3 residues: CASSPDGGSGNTIYF. Here the CDR3 DNA reads TGTGCCAGCAGTCCAGACGGTGGCTCTGGAAACACCATATATTTT. This rearrangement joins TRBV28 to TRBJ1-3, with D unresolved. V was cut by 5 bases and J by 0 bases, with 11 bases left in between. Germline loops: CDR1 MDHEN, CDR2 SYDVKM. The CDR3 totals 15 residues.

The chain combines TRBV5-4 with TRBJ2-5; unclear D gene. Germline loops: CDR1 SGHNT, CDR2 YYREEE (reference sequence). The CDR3 length is 15 residues. V dropped 2 bases and J dropped 1 base, with 12 bases sitting between them. The CDR3 sequence: CASSFTPGAQETQYF. The CDR3 DNA sequence: TGTGCCAGCAGCTTTACACCAGGCGCCCAAGAGACCCAGTACTTC.

This clonotype was picked up many times. The J gene is TRBJ2-7, the V gene TRBV19; D may be TRBD1 (6 bases). The germline V gene encodes CDR1 LNHDA and CDR2 SQIVND (reference sequence). CDR3 length: 12 amino acids. Trimming stripped 8 bases from V and 4 bases from J, with 12 bases between. Here the CDR3 reads CASGDRIYEQYF. CDR3 DNA sequence: TGTGCCAGTGGAGACAGGATTTACGAGCAGTACTTC.

The CDR3 region has the DNA TGTGCCAGCAGCCCTGACGGGGCAGCACAAGGCTACACCTTC. Protein product: CASSPDGAAQGYTF. This chain links TRBV7-2 with TRBJ1-2; TRBD1 might be the D (5 bases). Trimming left V 5 bases short and J 8 bases short, with 18 bases between. CDR1 and CDR2 from the germline V gene are SGHTA and FQGNSA. This CDR3 has 14 amino acids.

The V and J genes are TRBV20-1 and TRBJ2-7; D possibly uses TRBD1 or TRBD2 (5 bases each). The V gene lost 4 bases and the J gene lost 5 bases, with 24 bases spanning the gap. The germline V gene has CDR1 DFQATT and CDR2 SNEGSKA (reference sequence). The CDR3 is 16 amino acids. This CDR3 reads CSATGVRDGKENEQYF. In DNA form, the CDR3 reads TGCAGTGCTACTGGGGTCCGGGACGGTAAGGAAAACGAGCAGTACTTC.

This sequence joins TRBV3-1 and TRBJ2-7, with 9 bases matching TRBD2. V lost 2 bases, J lost 3 bases, and 2 bases stayed unmatched. The V gene's germline CDR1 is LGHDT and CDR2 YNNKEL (reference sequence). The CDR3 has 14 amino acids. The CDR3 is CASSQRLADYEQYF. In DNA, the CDR3 is TGTGCCAGCAGCCAAAGACTAGCGGACTACGAGCAGTACTTC.

This clonotype was found a few times. The CDR3 loop reads CSARATNQPQHF. CDR3 DNA sequence: TGCAGTGCTAGAGCCACAAATCAGCCCCAGCATTTT. V and J are TRBV20-1 and TRBJ1-5; D unresolved. CDR3 length: 12 residues. Per the germline V gene, CDR1 is DFQATT and CDR2 is SNEGSKA (reference sequence). V was trimmed by 1 base and J by 4 bases, leaving 5 bases between them.

The chain links TRBV29-1 to TRBJ1-1; 7 bases map to TRBD1. After removal of 7 bases from V and 0 bases from J, the junction contained 5 bases not matched to a gene. Germline loops: CDR1 SQVTM, CDR2 ANQGSEA. This CDR3 region has 13 residues. This CDR3 is CSAGQLMNTEAFF. The CDR3 DNA reads TGCAGCGCGGGACAGCTTATGAACACTGAAGCTTTCTTT.